These T cell receptor beta chains were read from a single sample in a study of low-dose radiotherapy and immunotherapy resistance in tumors. One entry per CDR3 protein, called by TCRdb with MiXCR from the reads. The table lists over 70,000 distinct CDR3 sequences, about a third of them singletons, with approximately 10% in the top ten. Sequencing used PBMCs, obtained before treatment. Every receptor here comes from a female donor with ovarian cancer. CDR3s include the opening cysteine and the closing phenylalanine or tryptophan. A D gene is named only where the DNA matches it firmly. Part of the rows lack a size; the others show once, few, many or a class for expanded clones.

J gene | clone size | D gene | V gene | CDR3 protein | CDR3 DNA
TRBJ1-1 | . | TRBD1 | TRBV6-2/TRBV6-3 | CASSRPGTAVLTEAFF | TGTGCCAGCAGCCGACCCGGGACAGCTGTCCTCACTGAAGCTTTCTTT
TRBJ2-7 | many | TRBD1 | TRBV20-1 | CSARDPGQGAYEQYF | TGCAGTGCTAGAGACCCGGGACAGGGGGCCTACGAGCAGTACTTC
TRBJ2-2 | . | . | TRBV5-6 | CASSPTLLTTGELFFFF | .
TRBJ2-1 | . | TRBD2 | TRBV28 | CASSAEGLAGGTNEQFF | TGTGCCAGCAGTGCGGAGGGACTAGCGGGAGGGACCAATGAGCAGTTCTTC
TRBJ2-3 | . | . | TRBV6-2/TRBV6-3 | CASSSSGDTQYF | TGTGCCAGCAGTTCATCAGGAGATACGCAGTATTTT
TRBJ2-5 | many | . | TRBV28 | CASSLFRQGTGQETQYF | TGTGCCAGCAGTTTATTCAGGCAGGGGACGGGCCAAGAGACCCAGTACTTC
TRBJ1-4 | . | . | TRBV20-1 | CSARSPAGRDEKLFF | TGCAGTGCTAGATCCCCTGCGGGCAGGGATGAAAAACTGTTTTTT
TRBJ2-3 | many | . | TRBV5-4 | CASSFRSGRPDTQYF | TGTGCCAGCAGCTTTCGGTCGGGGCGTCCAGATACGCAGTATTTT
TRBJ2-5 | many | . | TRBV4-3 | CASSQDWERWETQYF | TGCGCCAGCAGCCAAGATTGGGAAAGGTGGGAGACCCAGTACTTC
TRBJ2-1 | many | . | TRBV20-1 | CSARDYTRYNEQFF | TGCAGTGCTAGAGACTATACAAGATACAATGAGCAGTTCTTC
TRBJ1-5 | . | . | TRBV4-1 | CASSQDASGLNQPQHF | TGCGCCAGCAGCCAAGATGCTTCGGGCTTGAATCAGCCCCAGCATTTT
TRBJ2-6 | . | . | TRBV7-9 | CASSPQSGANVLTF | TGTGCCAGCAGCCCACAGAGCGGGGCCAACGTCCTGACTTTC
TRBJ1-2 | . | TRBD1 | TRBV6-1 | CASSLDRVANYGYTF | TGTGCCAGCAGTTTGGACAGGGTCGCCAACTATGGCTACACCTTC
TRBJ2-3 | many | . | TRBV5-1 | CASSEAASGDTQYF | TGCGCCAGCAGCGAGGCCGCCAGTGGGGATACGCAGTATTTT
TRBJ2-1 | . | TRBD1 | TRBV13 | CASSRQGAQRDNEQFF | TGTGCCAGCAGCCGACAGGGGGCCCAGCGAGACAATGAGCAGTTCTTC
TRBJ1-5 | . | . | TRBV12-3/TRBV12-4 | CASSLETWGGVQPQHF | TGTGCCAGCAGTTTAGAGACCTGGGGCGGGGTTCAGCCCCAGCATTTT
TRBJ2-3 | many | . | TRBV6-2/TRBV6-3 | CASMSAGPPDTQYF | TGTGCCAGTATGTCGGCGGGACCACCGGATACGCAGTATTTT
TRBJ2-5 | . | . | TRBV6-2/TRBV6-3 | CASSTRVVETQYF | TGTGCCAGCAGCACTCGGGTAGTGGAGACCCAGTACTTC
TRBJ2-3 | few | TRBD2 | TRBV11-3 | CASSAGGRLTDTQYF | TGTGCCAGCAGCGCGGGAGGCCGCCTAACAGATACGCAGTATTTT
TRBJ1-2 | . | . | TRBV18 | CASSPGFGYTF | TGTGCCAGCTCACCCGGGTTCGGCTACACCTTC
TRBJ2-3 | many | TRBD2 | TRBV25-1 | CASSRLAASTDTQYF | TGTGCCAGCAGTCGACTAGCGGCTAGCACAGATACGCAGTATTTT
TRBJ2-5 | . | TRBD1 | TRBV28 | CASRPGTEETQYF | TGTGCCAGCAGGCCCGGGACAGAAGAGACCCAGTACTTC
TRBJ2-5 | . | TRBD1 | TRBV20-1 | CSALDRAETQYF | TGCAGTGCTTTAGACAGGGCCGAGACCCAGTACTTC
TRBJ2-7 | many | . | TRBV6-2/TRBV6-3 | CASSNPTGDYYEQYF | TGTGCCAGCAGTAACCCGACAGGGGACTACTACGAGCAGTACTTC
TRBJ1-2 | . | . | TRBV12-3/TRBV12-4 | CASSFGQENYGYTF | TGTGCCAGCAGTTTTGGCCAGGAGAACTATGGCTACACCTTC
TRBJ1-6 | many | . | TRBV29-1 | CSASGGDSDNSPLHF | TGCAGCGCCTCCGGGGGGGATTCGGATAATTCACCCCTCCACTTT
TRBJ2-1 | once | . | TRBV6-6 | CASSERLRGLGVEQFF | TGTGCCAGCAGTGAAAGGCTGCGAGGTCTCGGTGTGGAGCAGTTCTTC
TRBJ1-2 | . | . | TRBV29-1 | CSVEDLTRYGYTF | TGCAGCGTTGAAGATCTCACCCGCTATGGCTACACCTTC
TRBJ2-1 | few | . | TRBV2 | CASSDYNEQFF | TGTGCCAGCAGTGATTACAATGAGCAGTTCTTC
TRBJ2-3 | many | . | TRBV7-6 | CASSLNRWYNNTQYF | TGTGCCAGCAGCTTAAACCGGTGGTATAATAATACGCAGTATTTT
TRBJ1-2 | . | TRBD1 | TRBV18 | CASSPTTGVDSNGYTF | TGTGCCAGCTCACCAACGACAGGGGTGGATTCGAATGGCTACACCTTC
TRBJ1-4 | many | TRBD1 | TRBV6-2/TRBV6-3 | CASSYPGQGKTNEKLFF | TGTGCCAGCAGTTACCCGGGACAGGGGAAGACTAATGAAAAACTGTTTTTT